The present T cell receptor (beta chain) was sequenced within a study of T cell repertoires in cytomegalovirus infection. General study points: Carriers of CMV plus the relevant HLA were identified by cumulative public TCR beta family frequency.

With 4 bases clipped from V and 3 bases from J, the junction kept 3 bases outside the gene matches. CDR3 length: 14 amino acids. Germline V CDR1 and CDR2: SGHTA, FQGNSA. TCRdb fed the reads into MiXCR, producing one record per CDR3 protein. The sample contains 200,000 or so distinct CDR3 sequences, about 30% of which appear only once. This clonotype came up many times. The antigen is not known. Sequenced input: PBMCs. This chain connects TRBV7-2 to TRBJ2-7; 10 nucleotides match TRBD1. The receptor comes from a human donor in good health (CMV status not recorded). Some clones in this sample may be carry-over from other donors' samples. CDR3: CASSWGQGNYEQYF. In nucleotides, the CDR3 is TGTGCCAGCAGCTGGGGACAGGGGAACTACGAGCAGTACTTC.